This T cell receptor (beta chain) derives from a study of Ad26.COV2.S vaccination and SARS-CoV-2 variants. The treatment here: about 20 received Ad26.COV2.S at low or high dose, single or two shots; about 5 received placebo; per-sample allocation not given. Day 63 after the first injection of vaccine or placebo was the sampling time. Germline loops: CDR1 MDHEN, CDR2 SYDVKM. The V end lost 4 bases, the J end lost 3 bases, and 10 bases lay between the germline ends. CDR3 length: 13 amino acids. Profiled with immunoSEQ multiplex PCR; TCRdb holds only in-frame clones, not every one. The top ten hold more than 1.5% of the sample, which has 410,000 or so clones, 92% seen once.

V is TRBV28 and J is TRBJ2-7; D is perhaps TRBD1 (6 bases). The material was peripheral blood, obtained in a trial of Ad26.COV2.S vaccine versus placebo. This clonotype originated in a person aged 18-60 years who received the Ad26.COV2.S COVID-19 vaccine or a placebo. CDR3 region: CASSSADSYEQYF. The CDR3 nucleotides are TGTGCCAGCAGTTCAGCGGACAGCTACGAGCAGTACTTC.